This T cell receptor (beta chain) emerged from a study of T cell responses to AZD1222 COVID-19 vaccine. Assay used: immunoSEQ multiplex PCR; TCRdb lists only in-frame clones, some missing. The top ten hold roughly 17% of the sample, which has about 66,000 clones, more than 75% seen once. Trimming removed 0 bases from V and 0 bases from J, with 15 bases in between. This CDR3 spans 17 amino acids. Per the germline V gene, CDR1 is LNHNV and CDR2 is YYDKDF (reference sequence). V is TRBV15 and J is TRBJ2-7; a weak D match, TRBD2 (7 bases). The origin of this receptor is an adult in good health. Sequencing used peripheral blood, obtained on day 0 of AZD1222 vaccination. The CDR3 sequence: CATSRDSGGPASYEQYF. The CDR3 DNA reads as TGTGCCACCAGCAGAGATTCGGGGGGCCCGGCCTCCTACGAGCAGTACTTC.